The sample holds many counts of the clone carrying this TCR beta chain. The data were taken from a study of Graves' ophthalmopathy and Graves' hyperthyroidism. As the template, RNA transcripts were used to amplify TCR beta CDR3 regions. HTBI primers served in a first-round RT-PCR, which a second-round multiplex PCR followed. Each CDR3 protein is one row after TCRdb ran MiXCR on the multiplex PCR reads. The top ten clones hold around 9.8% of a sample with fewer than 600,000 distinct CDR3 sequences, roughly 14% of them seen once. The authors diagnosed from clinical symptoms, serum thyroxine, TRAb, thyroid ultrasound and orbital computed tomography. The authors isolated PBMCs from more than 9 ml of fresh peripheral blood. The CDR3 is 15 residues long. V lost 5 bases, J lost 2 bases, and 13 bases lay in between. In germline, CDR1 is SGHTA, CDR2 FQGNSA.

Sequencing used blood. This TCR was sampled from a woman aged 30 to 39 with Graves' ophthalmopathy. This chain links TRBV7-2 with TRBJ1-5; TRBD1 might be the D (5 bases). DNA of the CDR3: TGTGCCAGCAGCGAGGGGCAGGCCCGCAATCAGCCCCAGCATTTT. It is translated as CASSEGQARNQPQHF. The whole variable domain, filled in from reference TRBV7-2 and TRBJ1-5, reads GAGVSQSPSNKVTEKGKDVELRCDPISGHTALYWYRQSLGQGLEFLIYFQGNSAPDKSGLPSDRFSAERTGGSVSTLTIQRTQQEDSAVYLCASSEGQARNQPQHFGDGTRLSIL.